This T cell receptor beta chain is drawn from a study of PD-L1 blockade in urothelial cancer. Trimming at V came to 1 base and at J to 4 bases, leaving 5 bases not matched to a gene. The CDR3 is 16 amino acids. Germline CDR1 and CDR2: LNHDA and SQIVND (reference sequence). Profiling relied on immunoSEQ multiplex PCR, and the TCRdb table lists in-frame clones only, not all of them. Of tens of thousands of clones listed, 87% are singletons. Specified time point: pretreatment peripheral blood. The clonotype originates from an older woman with urothelial cancer. The V call is TRBV19, the J call TRBJ2-5; TRBD2 matches 11 bases. The source material was PBMCs, sampled around atezolizumab (anti-PD-L1) treatment. CDR3 amino acids: CASSIGSSGGPETQYF. Written as DNA, the CDR3 is TGTGCCAGTAGTATAGGGTCTAGCGGGGGGCCAGAGACCCAGTACTTC.